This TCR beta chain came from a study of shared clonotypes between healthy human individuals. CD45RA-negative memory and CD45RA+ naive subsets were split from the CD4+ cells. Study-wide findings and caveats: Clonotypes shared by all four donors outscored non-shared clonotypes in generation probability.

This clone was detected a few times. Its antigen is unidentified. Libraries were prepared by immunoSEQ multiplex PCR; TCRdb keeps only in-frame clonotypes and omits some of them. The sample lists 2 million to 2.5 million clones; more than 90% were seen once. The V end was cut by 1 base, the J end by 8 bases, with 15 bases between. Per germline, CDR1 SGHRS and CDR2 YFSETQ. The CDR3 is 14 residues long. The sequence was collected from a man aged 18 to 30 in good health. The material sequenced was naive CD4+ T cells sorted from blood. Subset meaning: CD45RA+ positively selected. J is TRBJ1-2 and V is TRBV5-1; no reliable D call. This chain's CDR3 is CASSLSTAPRGYTF. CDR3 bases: TGCGCCAGCAGCTTGAGTACGGCCCCGCGCGGCTACACCTTC.